The clone carrying this T cell receptor (beta chain) occurred a few times. The antigen is undetermined. This could be a read error, since a much larger clone is one nucleotide away. All donors came from Russia, were Caucasian and healthy, and spanned ages 6 to 90. Total RNA was extracted at no less than 5 micrograms per sample. The second PCR ran roughly 6 to 11 cycles with a sample-barcoded 5' primer and J-beta primers. One entry per CDR3 protein, called by TCRdb with MiXCR from the 5' RACE reads. This sample has hundreds of thousands of distinct CDR3 sequences, with around 31% found just once. This specimen belongs to a study of blood T cells in healthy people across ages. Study-wide findings and caveats: Roughly linear age-related decline in beta diversity appeared, significant by age approximately 43.

The germline V gene has CDR1 DFQATT and CDR2 SNEGSKA (reference sequence). This CDR3 is built from 13 residues. Germline trimming cut 3 bases from V and 13 bases from J; bases unmatched to any gene: 10. The TCR sequence derives from a woman at least 80 years old in good health. The sequencing input was blood. The rearrangement links TRBV20-1 to TRBJ2-1, with 9 nucleotides matching TRBD2. CDR3 sequence (DNA): TGCAGTGCTAGGGGACTAGCTCTCGAGACCCAGTTCTTC. Translating it yields CSARGLALETQFF.